Presented here are 27 T cell receptor beta chains from one specimen sequenced in a study of T cell responses to AZD1222 COVID-19 vaccine. Measured with immunoSEQ multiplex PCR; TCRdb has only the in-frame clones, and not every one. The data show about 99,000 clones, approximately 88% seen once. Sequenced here: peripheral blood, sampled on day 0 of AZD1222 vaccination. All receptors come from an adult in good health.

The chain has TRBV3-1 (or the pseudogene TRBV3-2) and TRBJ2-3; 8 bases are a match to TRBD1. The DNA end is a closer match to TRBJ1-5, so the J assignment may be wrong. Germline V lookup: CDR1 LGHDT, CDR2 YNNKEL (reference sequence). The CDR3 loop spans 16 amino acids. The CDR3 DNA sequence: TGTGCCAGCAGCCAAGGTCAGGGGGCGCGAACAGATACGCAGCATTTT. It yields the protein CASSQGQGARTDTQHF.

The chain recombines TRBV7-9 with TRBJ1-6; 7 nucleotides line up with TRBD1. The CDR3 loop spans 16 amino acids. Germline V CDR1 and CDR2: SEHNR, FQNEAQ (reference sequence). Germline trimming cut 4 bases from V and 8 bases from J; bases unmatched to any gene: 11. The CDR3 DNA sequence: TGTGCCAGCAGCTCCCCTAGACAGGGCCTCTATTCACCCCTCCACTTT. As protein: CASSSPRQGLYSPLHF.

This clone was found once. The chain recombines TRBV2 with TRBJ2-6; TRBD1 matches 8 bases. The CDR3 loop spans 16 amino acids. CDR1 is SNHLY, CDR2 FYNNEI, per germline. Losses at the gene ends were 6 bases for V and 0 bases for J; bases not matched to a gene: 4. The CDR3 is CASRRQGSSGANVLTF. Written as DNA, the CDR3 is TGTGCCAGCAGAAGACAGGGGTCCTCTGGGGCCAACGTCCTGACTTTC.

The chain uses TRBV30 and TRBJ1-5; D remains unclear. The CDR3 runs 14 residues. Germline V gene sequence: CDR1 GTSNPN, CDR2 SVGIG (reference sequence). Trimming cost V 5 bases and J 0 bases, with 11 bases left between them. The CDR3 region is CAWGRAYSNQPQHF. As DNA, the CDR3 is TGTGCCTGGGGGCGAGCTTATAGCAATCAGCCCCAGCATTTT.

The chain has TRBV6-5 and TRBJ1-6; no reliable D call. The CDR3 consists of 16 residues. The V end lost 1 base, the J end lost 6 bases, and 13 bases lay between the germline ends. The germline CDR1 and CDR2 sequences are MNHEY and SVGAGI. Here the CDR3 reads CASSYYQSPPNSPLHF. Written as DNA, the CDR3 is TGTGCCAGCAGTTACTATCAGAGCCCGCCTAATTCACCCCTCCACTTT.

The gene calls are TRBV28 and TRBJ2-7; 12 positions agree with TRBD2. Germline loops: CDR1 MDHEN, CDR2 SYDVKM. The trim removed 6 bases at V and 3 bases at J, leaving 9 bases unmatched. The CDR3 is 16 residues long. CDR3 DNA sequence: TGTGCCAGCAGGCCCGAGACTAGCGGGAGCGGCTACGAGCAGTACTTC. It yields the protein CASRPETSGSGYEQYF.

The chain joins TRBV24-1 to TRBJ2-2; D is uncertain. CDR3 length equals 16 residues. Between the trimmed V and J ends, which lost 0 bases and 2 bases, there was a span of 9 bases. Germline values: CDR1 KGHDR, CDR2 SFDVKD. The CDR3 region is CATSDLARVNTGELFF. Here the CDR3 DNA reads TGTGCCACCAGTGATTTGGCAAGGGTTAACACCGGGGAGCTGTTTTTT.

This clone came up a few times. This chain uses TRBV19 with TRBJ1-2, with D uncertain. Trimming removed 5 bases from V and 0 bases from J, with 10 bases in between. This CDR3 has 14 residues. Germline-derived CDR1 and CDR2 are LNHDA and SQIVND (reference sequence). The CDR3 protein is CASSLGNSNYGYTF. The CDR3 nucleotides are TGTGCCAGTAGTTTAGGCAACTCTAACTATGGCTACACCTTC.

The chain is built from TRBV19 and TRBJ1-6, with 8 bases matching TRBD1. Germline assignment: CDR1 LNHDA and CDR2 SQIVND (reference sequence). This CDR3 region has 15 residues. V dropped 4 bases and J dropped 10; count of bases not matched to a gene: 9. Here the CDR3 reads CASSTPWTGQSPLHF. The DNA of the CDR3 is TGTGCCAGTAGTACGCCCTGGACAGGGCAATCACCCCTCCACTTT.

The chain joins TRBV12-3 or TRBV12-4 to TRBJ1-2; D remains unclear. This CDR3 region has 12 residues. The V gene lost 11 bases and the J gene lost 0 bases, with 10 bases spanning the gap. In DNA, the CDR3 is TGTGCCTTGGGGAACCCTAACTATGGCTACACCTTC. Residues: CALGNPNYGYTF.

V is TRBV4-3 and J is TRBJ1-2; tentative D call: TRBD1 (5 bases). The CDR3 has 15 residues. The V end lost 1 base, the J end lost 0 bases, and 9 bases lay between the germline ends. Per the germline V gene, CDR1 is LGHNA and CDR2 is YSLEER. The chain's CDR3 is CASSQGDATNYGYTF. CDR3 coding DNA: TGCGCCAGCAGCCAAGGGGACGCTACTAACTATGGCTACACCTTC.

This chain uses TRBV4-2 with TRBJ2-7; 10 positions match TRBD1. V lost 5 bases, J lost 7 bases, and 11 bases stayed unmatched. The CDR3 sequence is 15 residues long. Germline-derived CDR1 and CDR2 are LGHNA and YNFKEQ. CDR3 sequence: CASSSNDRGLLEQYF. CDR3 coding DNA: TGTGCCAGCAGCTCCAATGACAGGGGGCTTTTAGAGCAGTACTTC.

This clone appeared once. The CDR3 bases are TGTGCCAGCAGCTCGATTGAGTTGATTAACTATGGCTACACCTTC. It codes for CASSSIELINYGYTF. The chain links TRBV7-3 to TRBJ1-2, with D uncertain. The CDR3 is 15 residues long. Germline CDR1 reads SGHTA; CDR2 reads FQGTGA. V was pared by 4 bases and J by 1 base, with 13 bases between.

The chain carries TRBV28 and TRBJ2-7; the D gene is possibly TRBD2 (6 bases). The CDR3 is 13 residues long. With 4 bases removed from V and 5 bases from J, the gap between germline ends came to 12 bases. Germline V gene data show CDR1 as MDHEN and CDR2 as SYDVKM. The CDR3 DNA follows: TGTGCCAGCAGTTCTTTCGGGAGTGACGAGCAGTACTTC. Its translation: CASSSFGSDEQYF.

This sequence joins TRBV11-2 and TRBJ2-7, with 7 nucleotides matching TRBD1. This CDR3 contains 14 residues. The J segment lost 5 bases and the V segment lost 8 bases, leaving 12 bases of the junction unmatched. CDR1 is SGHAT, CDR2 FQNNGV, per germline. In nucleotides, the CDR3 is TGTGCCAGCGAGATCGACAGGGCGGTCCACGAGCAGTACTTC. This gives the protein CASEIDRAVHEQYF. Together with reference TRBV11-2 and TRBJ2-7, the CDR3 gives the full variable domain: EAGVAQSPRYKIIEKRQSVAFWCNPISGHATLYWYQQILGQGPKLLIQFQNNGVVDDSQLPKDRFSAERLKGVDSTLKIQPAKLEDSAVYLCASEIDRAVHEQYFGPGTRLTVT.

The sample holds a few counts of this clone. The chain has TRBV6-5 and TRBJ1-2, with a possible D match to TRBD1 (5 bases). Trimming took 5 bases from V and 9 from J, leaving 13 bases between them. Germline CDR1 is MNHEY and CDR2 is SVGAGI. The CDR3 has 12 amino acids. The CDR3 reads CASSPGDRSYTF. The CDR3 coding sequence is TGTGCCAGCAGTCCCGGGGACCGCAGCTACACCTTC.

This clone has more than one count but fewer than ten. The chain is built from TRBV7-2 and TRBJ2-7, with D maybe TRBD1 (5 bases). Trimming stripped 5 bases from V and 5 bases from J, with 16 bases between. The CDR3 spans 14 residues. From germline, CDR1 is SGHTA and CDR2 FQGNSA. The CDR3 bases are TGTGCCAGCAGCCCCTACTTGGGGCCTAACGAGCAGTACTTC. Protein sequence: CASSPYLGPNEQYF.

This clone was seen a handful of times. The V call is TRBV12-5, the J call TRBJ1-6; D is unclear. Germline loops: CDR1 LGHNT, CDR2 FRNRAP. This CDR3 has 14 residues. V was cut by 1 base and J by 6 bases, with 7 bases left in between. The CDR3 bases are TGTGCTAGTGGTTTGGGGAATAGTAATTCACCCCTCCACTTT. This encodes CASGLGNSNSPLHF.

The chain recombines TRBV7-2 with TRBJ2-1; no firm D call. The CDR3 covers 13 residues. Germline V lookup: CDR1 SGHTA, CDR2 FQGNSA. Deletions cut 4 bases from V and 5 bases from J, with 9 bases between. The CDR3, as DNA: TGTGCCAGCAGCTCCGGCCCGAACAATGAGCAGTTCTTC. Protein product: CASSSGPNNEQFF.

The V call is TRBV3-1 (or the pseudogene TRBV3-2), the J call TRBJ2-2; possibly TRBD1 for D (5 bases). The germline gives CDR1 LGHDT, CDR2 YNNKEL (reference sequence). The CDR3 has 17 amino acids. Trimming removed 1 base at V and 4 bases at J, with 16 bases between. CDR3 DNA sequence: TGTGCCAGCAGCCAAGTCCCCACAGGAGTGGGCACCGGGGAGCTGTTTTTT. This codes for CASSQVPTGVGTGELFF.

CDR3 nucleotide sequence: TGCAGTGCTAGTGGCGCCGGGACAGGGCACCAGCGGGTATCCTACAATGAGCAGTTCTTC. Protein: CSASGAGTGHQRVSYNEQFF. The V and J genes are TRBV20-1 and TRBJ2-1; 9 bases agree with TRBD1. After removal of 3 bases from V and 1 base from J, the junction contained 19 bases not matched to a gene. This CDR3 is 20 amino acids long. CDR1 DFQATT and CDR2 SNEGSKA come from the germline V gene (reference sequence).

The rearrangement joins TRBV14 to TRBJ2-5, with D perhaps matching TRBD2 (6 bases). The CDR3 spans 13 residues. Trimming took 1 base from V and 5 from J, leaving 8 bases between them. Germline values: CDR1 SGHDN, CDR2 FVKESK. Here the CDR3 reads CASSQVGGETQYF. DNA of the CDR3: TGTGCCAGCAGCCAAGTGGGAGGCGAGACCCAGTACTTC. The entire variable domain, with the rest obtained from reference TRBV14 and TRBJ2-5, is as follows: EAGVTQFPSHSVIEKGQTVTLRCDPISGHDNLYWYRRVMGKEIKFLLHFVKESKQDESGMPNNRFLAERTGGTYSTLKVQPAELEDSGVYFCASSQVGGETQYFGPGTRLLVL.

The chain uses TRBV28 and TRBJ1-5, with 9 nucleotides matching TRBD1. Germline loops: CDR1 MDHEN, CDR2 SYDVKM. This CDR3 contains 13 residues. Trimming at V came to 6 bases and at J to 13 bases, leaving 10 bases not matched to a gene. CDR3 DNA: TGTGCCAGCAGCACTAGGGGGACAGGGTCTCAGCATTTT. This translates into CASSTRGTGSQHF.

The table lists this clone with a count of one. The chain uses TRBV10-3 and TRBJ1-5, with unresolved D. Germline assignment: CDR1 ENHRY and CDR2 SYGVKD. V was shortened by 10 bases and J by 0 bases, with 13 bases between the two germline ends. The CDR3 covers 14 residues. This CDR3 reads CATSGLDSNQPQHF. Written as DNA, the CDR3 is TGTGCCACCTCTGGCCTAGATAGCAATCAGCCCCAGCATTTT.

This rearrangement joins TRBV7-9 to TRBJ1-2; 7 bases map to TRBD1. Germline CDR1 and CDR2: SEHNR and FQNEAQ (reference sequence). The CDR3 extends over 12 amino acids. Germline trimming cut 7 bases from V and 7 bases from J; bases unmatched to any gene: 6. Written as DNA, the CDR3 is TGTGCCAGCATCAGACAGGGATTTGGCTACACCTTC. Protein sequence: CASIRQGFGYTF.

The chain links TRBV6-2 or TRBV6-3 to TRBJ1-5; no clear D. The CDR3 consists of 14 residues. The V end lost 2 bases, the J end lost 4 bases, and 9 bases lay between the germline ends. The germline CDR1 and CDR2 sequences are MNHEY and SVGEGT. In DNA, the CDR3 is TGTGCCAGCAGTTACGTGGAAACAAATCAGCCCCAGCATTTT. It specifies CASSYVETNQPQHF.

The chain recombines TRBV29-1 with TRBJ2-3, with D maybe TRBD2 (5 bases). Germline CDR1 is SQVTM and CDR2 is ANQGSEA. This CDR3 comprises 13 residues. The V end was cut by 4 bases, the J end by 4 bases, with 12 bases between. CDR3 sequence: CSVALAPSDTQYF. In DNA form, the CDR3 reads TGCAGCGTTGCCCTAGCACCTTCAGATACGCAGTATTTT.